Shown below are 13 T cell receptor beta chains from a single sample sequenced in a study of long-term antiretroviral therapy in people with HIV. Investigators performed immunoSEQ version v3.0 at survey level. Libraries were prepared by immunoSEQ multiplex PCR; TCRdb keeps only in-frame clonotypes and omits some of them. The sample includes tens of thousands of clones, less than 90% of them seen just once. Sample: unsorted PBMCs, taken 0.4 years after starting antiretroviral therapy. The receptor set was obtained from a man aged 50 to 60 with HIV.

The CDR3 spells CASSLVRISGNTIYF. The CDR3 coding sequence is TGTGCCAGCAGCTTAGTCAGGATCTCTGGAAACACCATATATTTT. The genes are TRBV7-2 and TRBJ1-3; unclear D gene. Germline lookup yields CDR1 SGHTA and CDR2 FQGNSA. The length of the CDR3 is 15 residues. V was shortened by 1 base and J by 0 bases, with 7 bases between the two germline ends. The full variable domain, rest sourced from reference TRBV7-2 and TRBJ1-3, is GAGVSQSPSNKVTEKGKDVELRCDPISGHTALYWYRQSLGQGLEFLIYFQGNSAPDKSGLPSDRFSAERTGGSVSTLTIQRTQQEDSAVYLCASSLVRISGNTIYFGEGSWLTVV.

V gene TRBV10-3 combines with J gene TRBJ2-7; 12 bases map to TRBD2. CDR1 ENHRY and CDR2 SYGVKD come from the germline V gene. The CDR3 is 17 residues long. V was pared by 2 bases and J by 1 base, with 6 bases of the junction left unmatched. This chain's CDR3 is CAISEPTSGGPSYEQYF. The CDR3 nucleotides read TGTGCCATCAGTGAGCCGACTAGCGGGGGCCCATCCTACGAGCAGTACTTC.

The chain recombines TRBV7-2 with TRBJ1-6, with D perhaps TRBD1 (5 bases). The CDR3 runs 15 residues. The V end lost 5 bases, the J end lost 7 bases, and 15 bases lay between the germline ends. In germline, CDR1 is SGHTA, CDR2 FQGNSA. CDR3 nucleotides: TGTGCCAGCAGCCCCGTTTCAGGGAGGAATTCACCCCTCCACTTT. Its protein is CASSPVSGRNSPLHF.

V is TRBV6-5 and J is TRBJ2-5; 9 nucleotides line up with TRBD1. V dropped 4 bases and J dropped 4; count of bases not matched to a gene: 7. The CDR3 loop spans 15 amino acids. Germline CDR1 is MNHEY and CDR2 is SVGAGI. The CDR3 DNA sequence: TGTGCCAGCAGTTCGGGACAGGGAATGGGAGAGACCCAGTACTTC. As protein: CASSSGQGMGETQYF.

V usage is TRBV28 and J usage is TRBJ1-4, with 9 nucleotides matching TRBD1. This CDR3 has 16 amino acids. Germline CDR1 reads MDHEN; CDR2 reads SYDVKM. V lost 6 bases and J lost 8; bases outside the gene matches: 13. The CDR3: CASRGSGTGFQEKLFF. The CDR3 bases are TGTGCCAGCAGGGGGTCCGGGACAGGGTTTCAAGAAAAACTGTTTTTT. The full variable domain, rest sourced from reference TRBV28 and TRBJ1-4, is DVKVTQSSRYLVKRTGEKVFLECVQDMDHENMFWYRQDPGLGLRLIYFSYDVKMKEKGDIPEGYSVSREKKERFSLILESASTNQTSMYLCASRGSGTGFQEKLFFGSGTQLSVL.

This clone was counted only a few times. The J gene is TRBJ1-3, the V gene TRBV7-9, with 10 nucleotides matching TRBD1. J gave up 8 bases and V 3 bases, and 4 bases lay outside the gene matches. This CDR3 region has 14 residues. Germline CDR1 is SEHNR and CDR2 is FQNEAQ (reference sequence). Written as DNA, the CDR3 is TGTGCCAGCAGCTTCCTAGGACAGGGGGACACCATATATTTT. Translating gives CASSFLGQGDTIYF.

V and J are TRBV28 and TRBJ1-2; weak D call: TRBD1 (6 bases). This CDR3 has 17 amino acids. The germline V gene encodes CDR1 MDHEN and CDR2 SYDVKM. Trimming stripped 2 bases from V and 5 bases from J, with 21 bases between. The CDR3 DNA follows: TGTGCCAGCAGTTTACCAGGGGTTACCCCCACTGGGTATGGCTACACCTTC. This codes for CASSLPGVTPTGYGYTF.

The rearrangement uses TRBV5-6 and TRBJ1-1; D perhaps matches TRBD1 (5 bases). CDR3 length: 15 amino acids. V dropped 0 bases and J dropped 6 bases, with 15 bases sitting between them. Germline lookup yields CDR1 SGHDT and CDR2 YYEEEE. The CDR3 region has the DNA TGTGCCAGCAGCTTGGCCGTCAGGGCCTTCTCTGAAGCTTTCTTT. Translating it yields CASSLAVRAFSEAFF. Filled out from reference TRBV5-6 and TRBJ1-1, the complete variable domain reads DAGVTQSPTHLIKTRGQQVTLRCSPKSGHDTVSWYQQALGQGPQFIFQYYEEEERQRGNFPDRFSGHQFPNYSSELNVNALLLGDSALYLCASSLAVRAFSEAFFGQGTRLTVV.

CDR3 loop: CASSLARGDLEQYF. CDR3 nucleotides: TGTGCCAGCAGCTTGGCCAGGGGGGATCTCGAGCAGTACTTC. This chain joins TRBV5-4 and TRBJ2-7, with TRBD1 as a possible D gene (7 bases). The germline V gene has CDR1 SGHNT and CDR2 YYREEE (reference sequence). The CDR3 has 14 residues. V was shortened by 0 bases and J by 6 bases, with 13 bases between the two germline ends.

The rearrangement links TRBV28 to TRBJ2-7; D is ambiguous. CDR1 and CDR2 from the germline V gene are MDHEN and SYDVKM. V lost 6 bases and J 2 bases, leaving 11 bases between the germline ends. There are 13 residues in the CDR3. The CDR3 protein is CASSSRGPYEQYF. In DNA form, the CDR3 reads TGTGCCAGCAGCTCTCGAGGACCCTACGAGCAGTACTTC.

The chain has TRBV28 and TRBJ1-2; D gene ambiguous. Per the germline V gene, CDR1 is MDHEN and CDR2 is SYDVKM. V lost 4 bases, J lost 0 bases, and 12 bases lay in between. The CDR3 spans 15 residues. The CDR3 region has the DNA TGTGCCAGCAGTTCCCCCCGGCGTACTAACTATGGCTACACCTTC. Translated, it gives CASSSPRRTNYGYTF.

This clone was observed a single time. CDR3 sequence: CASRRTAFSSYEQYF. CDR3 DNA sequence: TGTGCCAGCAGACGCACAGCGTTCAGCTCCTACGAGCAGTACTTC. This rearrangement joins TRBV5-5 to TRBJ2-7; D not resolved. The germline gives CDR1 SGHKS, CDR2 YYEKEE (reference sequence). This CDR3 comprises 15 residues. Deletions cut 5 bases from V and 0 bases from J, with 15 bases between.

The chain carries TRBV28 and TRBJ2-2; D is possibly TRBD1 (6 bases). The CDR3 loop spans 13 amino acids. The V end lost 10 bases, the J end lost 1 base, and 10 bases lay between the germline ends. Germline loops: CDR1 MDHEN, CDR2 SYDVKM. The DNA of the CDR3 is TGTGCCACCGGGACAAGGAACACCGGGGAGCTGTTTTTT. Amino acids: CATGTRNTGELFF.